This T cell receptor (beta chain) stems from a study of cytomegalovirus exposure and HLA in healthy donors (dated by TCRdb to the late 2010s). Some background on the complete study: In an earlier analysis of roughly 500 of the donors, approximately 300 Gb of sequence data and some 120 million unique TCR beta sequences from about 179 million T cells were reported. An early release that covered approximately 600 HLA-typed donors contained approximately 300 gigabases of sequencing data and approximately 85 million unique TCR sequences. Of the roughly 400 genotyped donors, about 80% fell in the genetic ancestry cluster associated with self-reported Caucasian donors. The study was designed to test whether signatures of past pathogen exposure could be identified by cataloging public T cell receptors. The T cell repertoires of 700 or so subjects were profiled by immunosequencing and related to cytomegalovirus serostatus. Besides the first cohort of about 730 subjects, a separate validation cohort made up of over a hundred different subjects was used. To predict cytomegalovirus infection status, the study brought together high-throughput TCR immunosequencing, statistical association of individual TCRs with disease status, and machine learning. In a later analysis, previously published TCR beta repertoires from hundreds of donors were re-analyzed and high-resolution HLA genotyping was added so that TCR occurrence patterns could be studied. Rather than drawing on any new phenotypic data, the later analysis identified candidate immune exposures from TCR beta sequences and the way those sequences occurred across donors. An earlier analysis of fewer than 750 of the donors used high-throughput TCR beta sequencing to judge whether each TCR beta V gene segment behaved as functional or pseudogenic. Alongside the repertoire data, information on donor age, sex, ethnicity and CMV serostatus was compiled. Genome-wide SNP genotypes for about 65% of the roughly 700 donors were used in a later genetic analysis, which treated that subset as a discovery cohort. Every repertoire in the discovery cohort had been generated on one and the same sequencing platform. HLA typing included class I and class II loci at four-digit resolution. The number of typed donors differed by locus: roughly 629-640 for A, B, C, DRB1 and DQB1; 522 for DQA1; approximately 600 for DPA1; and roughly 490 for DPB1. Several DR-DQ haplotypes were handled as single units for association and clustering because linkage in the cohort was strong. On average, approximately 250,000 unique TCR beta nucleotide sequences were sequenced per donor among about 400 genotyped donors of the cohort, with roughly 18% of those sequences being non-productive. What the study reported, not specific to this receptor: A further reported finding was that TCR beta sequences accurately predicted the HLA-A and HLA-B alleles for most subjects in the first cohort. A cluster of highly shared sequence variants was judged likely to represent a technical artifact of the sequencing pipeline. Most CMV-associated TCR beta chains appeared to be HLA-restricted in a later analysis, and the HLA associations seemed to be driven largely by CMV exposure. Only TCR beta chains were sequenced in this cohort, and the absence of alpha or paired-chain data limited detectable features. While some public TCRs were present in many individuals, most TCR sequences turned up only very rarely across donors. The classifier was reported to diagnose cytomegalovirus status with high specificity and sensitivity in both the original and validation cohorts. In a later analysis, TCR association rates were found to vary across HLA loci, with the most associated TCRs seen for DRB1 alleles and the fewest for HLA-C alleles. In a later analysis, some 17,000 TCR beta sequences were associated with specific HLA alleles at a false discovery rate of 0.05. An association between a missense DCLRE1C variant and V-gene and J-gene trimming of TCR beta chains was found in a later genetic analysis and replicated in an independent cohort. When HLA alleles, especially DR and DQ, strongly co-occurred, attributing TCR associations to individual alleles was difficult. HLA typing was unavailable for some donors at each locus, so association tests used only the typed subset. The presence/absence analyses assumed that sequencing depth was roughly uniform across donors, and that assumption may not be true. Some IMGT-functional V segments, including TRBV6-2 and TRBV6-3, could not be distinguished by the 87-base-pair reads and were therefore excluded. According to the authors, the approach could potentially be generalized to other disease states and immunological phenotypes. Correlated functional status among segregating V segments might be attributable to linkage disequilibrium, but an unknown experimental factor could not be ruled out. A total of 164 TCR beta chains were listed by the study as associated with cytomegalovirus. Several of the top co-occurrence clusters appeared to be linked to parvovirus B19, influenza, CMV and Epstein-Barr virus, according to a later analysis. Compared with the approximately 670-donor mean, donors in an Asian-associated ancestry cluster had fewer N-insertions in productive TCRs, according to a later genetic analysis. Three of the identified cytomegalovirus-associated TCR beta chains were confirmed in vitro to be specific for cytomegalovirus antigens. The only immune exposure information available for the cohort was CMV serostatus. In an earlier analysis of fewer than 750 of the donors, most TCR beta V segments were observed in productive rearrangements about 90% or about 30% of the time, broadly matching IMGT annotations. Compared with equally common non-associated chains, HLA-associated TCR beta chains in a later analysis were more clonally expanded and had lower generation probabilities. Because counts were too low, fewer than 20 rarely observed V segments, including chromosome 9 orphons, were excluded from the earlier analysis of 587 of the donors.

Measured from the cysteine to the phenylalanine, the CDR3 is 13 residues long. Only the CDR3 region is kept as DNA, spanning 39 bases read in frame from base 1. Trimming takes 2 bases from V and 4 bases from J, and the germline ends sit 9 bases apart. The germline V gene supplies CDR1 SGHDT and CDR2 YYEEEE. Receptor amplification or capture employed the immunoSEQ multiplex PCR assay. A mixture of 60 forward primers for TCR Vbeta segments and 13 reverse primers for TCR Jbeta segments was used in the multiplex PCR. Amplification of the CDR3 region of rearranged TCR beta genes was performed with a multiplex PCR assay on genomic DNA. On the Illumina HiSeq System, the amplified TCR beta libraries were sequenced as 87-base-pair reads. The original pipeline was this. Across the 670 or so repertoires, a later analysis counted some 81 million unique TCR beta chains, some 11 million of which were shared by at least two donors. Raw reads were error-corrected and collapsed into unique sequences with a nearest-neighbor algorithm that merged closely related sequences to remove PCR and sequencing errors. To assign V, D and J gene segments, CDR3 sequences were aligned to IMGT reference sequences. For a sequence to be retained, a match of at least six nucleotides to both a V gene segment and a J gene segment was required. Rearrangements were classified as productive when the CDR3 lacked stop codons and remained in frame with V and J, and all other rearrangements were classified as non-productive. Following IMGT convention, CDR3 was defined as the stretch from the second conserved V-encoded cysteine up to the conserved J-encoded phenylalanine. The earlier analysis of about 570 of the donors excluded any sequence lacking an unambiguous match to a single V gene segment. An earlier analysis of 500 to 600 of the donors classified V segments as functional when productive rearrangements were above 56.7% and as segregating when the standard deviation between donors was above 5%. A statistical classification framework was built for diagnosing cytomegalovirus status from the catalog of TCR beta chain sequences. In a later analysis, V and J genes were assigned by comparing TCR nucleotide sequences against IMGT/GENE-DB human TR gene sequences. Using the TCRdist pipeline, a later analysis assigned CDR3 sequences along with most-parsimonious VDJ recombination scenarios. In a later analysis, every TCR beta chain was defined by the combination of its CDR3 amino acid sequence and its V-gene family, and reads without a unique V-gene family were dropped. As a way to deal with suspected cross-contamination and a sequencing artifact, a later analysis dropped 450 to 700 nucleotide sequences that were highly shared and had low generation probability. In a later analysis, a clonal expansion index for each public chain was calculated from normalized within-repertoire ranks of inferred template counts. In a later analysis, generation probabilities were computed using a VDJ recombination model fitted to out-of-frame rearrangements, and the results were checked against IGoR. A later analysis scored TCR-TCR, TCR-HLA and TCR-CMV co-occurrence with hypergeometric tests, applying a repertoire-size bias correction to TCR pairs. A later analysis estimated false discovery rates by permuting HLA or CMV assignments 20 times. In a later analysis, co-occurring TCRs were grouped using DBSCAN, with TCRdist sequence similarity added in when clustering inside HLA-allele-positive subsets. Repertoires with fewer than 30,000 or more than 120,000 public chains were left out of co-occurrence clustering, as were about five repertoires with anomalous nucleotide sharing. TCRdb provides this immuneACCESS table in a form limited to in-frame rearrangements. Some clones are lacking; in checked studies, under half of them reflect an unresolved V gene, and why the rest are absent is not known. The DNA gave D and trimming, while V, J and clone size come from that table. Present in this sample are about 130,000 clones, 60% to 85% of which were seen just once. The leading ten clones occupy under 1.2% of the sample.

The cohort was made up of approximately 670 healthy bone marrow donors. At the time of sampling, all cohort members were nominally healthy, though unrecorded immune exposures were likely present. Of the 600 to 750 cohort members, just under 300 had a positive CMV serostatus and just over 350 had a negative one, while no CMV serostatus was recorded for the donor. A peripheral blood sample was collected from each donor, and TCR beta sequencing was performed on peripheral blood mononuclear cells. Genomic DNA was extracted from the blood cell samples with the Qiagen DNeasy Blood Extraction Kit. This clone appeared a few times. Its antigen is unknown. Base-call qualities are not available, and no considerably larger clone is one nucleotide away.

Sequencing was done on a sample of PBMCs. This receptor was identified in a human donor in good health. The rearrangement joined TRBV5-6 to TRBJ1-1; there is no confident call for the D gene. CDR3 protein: CASSLGRGTEAFF. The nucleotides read TGTGCCAGCAGCTTAGGCCGGGGCACTGAAGCTTTCTTT.